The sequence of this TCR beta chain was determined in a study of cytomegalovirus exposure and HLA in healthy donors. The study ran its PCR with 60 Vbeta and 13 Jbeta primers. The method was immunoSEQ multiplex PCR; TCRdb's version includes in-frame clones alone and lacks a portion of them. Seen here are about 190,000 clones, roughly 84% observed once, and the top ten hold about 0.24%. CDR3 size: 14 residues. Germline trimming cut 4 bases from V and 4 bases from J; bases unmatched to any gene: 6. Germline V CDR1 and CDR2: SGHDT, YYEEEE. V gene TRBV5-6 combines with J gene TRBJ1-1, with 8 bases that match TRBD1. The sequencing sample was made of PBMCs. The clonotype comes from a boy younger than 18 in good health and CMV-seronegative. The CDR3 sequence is CASSPDRVGTEAFF. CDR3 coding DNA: TGTGCCAGCAGCCCGGACAGGGTCGGCACTGAAGCTTTCTTT.